This T cell receptor (beta chain) was obtained from a study of shared clonotypes between healthy human individuals. The wider study: Researchers drew samples from two women and a few men aged 18 to 49.

For this clone: The antigen remains undetermined.

The V gene end was trimmed by 1 base and the J gene end by 3 bases; junction bases not matched to a gene: 5. There are 15 residues in the CDR3. Germline V gene sequence: CDR1 SGDLS, CDR2 YYNGEE. Around 30,000 T cell genomes (about 300 ng DNA) went into each PBMC replicate. TCRdb's table, derived via immunoSEQ multiplex PCR, lists solely in-frame clones and lacks some. The repertoire holds 90,000 to 100,000 clones, with less than 50% as singletons. Study-wide points: Clonotype sharing among donors was expected to depend on sequencing depth.

The chain uses TRBV9 and TRBJ2-3; 7 bases are a match to TRBD2. The TCR was taken from a middle-aged woman in good health. Some clones in this sample may be carry-over from other donors' samples. Input material: PBMCs. The CDR3 region is CASSVTSVGTDTQYF. The CDR3, as DNA: TGTGCCAGCAGCGTAACTAGCGTGGGAACAGATACGCAGTATTTT.